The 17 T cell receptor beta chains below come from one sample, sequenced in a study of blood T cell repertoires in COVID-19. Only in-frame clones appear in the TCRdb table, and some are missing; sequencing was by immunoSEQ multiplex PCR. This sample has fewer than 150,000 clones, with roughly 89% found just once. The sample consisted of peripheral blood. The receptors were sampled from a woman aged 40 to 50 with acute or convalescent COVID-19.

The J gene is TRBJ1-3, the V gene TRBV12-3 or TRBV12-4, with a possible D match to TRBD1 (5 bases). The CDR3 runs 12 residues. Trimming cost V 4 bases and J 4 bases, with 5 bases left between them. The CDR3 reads CASSSGGNTIYF. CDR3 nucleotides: TGTGCCAGCAGTTCAGGGGGAAACACCATATATTTT.

The CDR3 sequence: CAISLGQHSGNTIYF. CDR3 bases: TGTGCCATCAGCTTGGGACAGCACTCTGGAAACACCATATATTTT. V gene TRBV10-3 combines with J gene TRBJ1-3; TRBD1 matches at 7 bases. The CDR3 contains 15 residues. V shed 6 bases, J shed 0 bases, and the junction held 5 bases outside the gene matches. The germline CDR1 and CDR2 sequences are ENHRY and SYGVKD.

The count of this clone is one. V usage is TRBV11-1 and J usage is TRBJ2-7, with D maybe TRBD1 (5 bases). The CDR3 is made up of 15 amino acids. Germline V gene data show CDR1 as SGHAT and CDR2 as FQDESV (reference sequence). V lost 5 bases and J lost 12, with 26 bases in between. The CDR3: CASSPVTGVDPWRYF. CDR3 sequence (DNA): TGTGCCAGCAGCCCAGTAACAGGTGTGGACCCGTGGCGGTACTTC.

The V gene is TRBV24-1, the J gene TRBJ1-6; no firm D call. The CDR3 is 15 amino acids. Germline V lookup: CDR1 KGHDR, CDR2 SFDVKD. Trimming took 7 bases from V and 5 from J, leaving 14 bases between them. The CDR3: CATRILIHHNSPLHF. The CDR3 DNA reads TGTGCCACCAGGATATTAATACACCATAATTCACCCCTCCACTTT.

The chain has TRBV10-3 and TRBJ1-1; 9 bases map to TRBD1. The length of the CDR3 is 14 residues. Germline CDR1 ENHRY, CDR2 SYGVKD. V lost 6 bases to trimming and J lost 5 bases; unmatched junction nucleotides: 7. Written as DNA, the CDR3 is TGTGCCATCAGCGTCGACAGGGGGGGAACTGAAGCTTTCTTT. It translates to CAISVDRGGTEAFF.

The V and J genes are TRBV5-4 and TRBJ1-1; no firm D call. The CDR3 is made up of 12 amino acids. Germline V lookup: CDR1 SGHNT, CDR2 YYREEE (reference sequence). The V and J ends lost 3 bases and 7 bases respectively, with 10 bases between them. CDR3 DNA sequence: TGTGCCAGCAGCTCCCCGAGGGATGAAGCTTTCTTT. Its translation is CASSSPRDEAFF. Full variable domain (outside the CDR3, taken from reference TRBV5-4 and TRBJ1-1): ETGVTQSPTHLIKTRGQQVTLRCSSQSGHNTVSWYQQALGQGPQFIFQYYREEENGRGNFPPRFSGLQFPNYSSELNVNALELDDSALYLCASSSPRDEAFFGQGTRLTVV.

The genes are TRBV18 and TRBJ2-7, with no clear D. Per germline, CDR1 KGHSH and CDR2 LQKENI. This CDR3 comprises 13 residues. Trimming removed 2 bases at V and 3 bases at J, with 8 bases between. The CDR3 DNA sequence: TGTGCCAGCTCACCAATCCGACTCTACGAGCAGTACTTC. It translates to CASSPIRLYEQYF.

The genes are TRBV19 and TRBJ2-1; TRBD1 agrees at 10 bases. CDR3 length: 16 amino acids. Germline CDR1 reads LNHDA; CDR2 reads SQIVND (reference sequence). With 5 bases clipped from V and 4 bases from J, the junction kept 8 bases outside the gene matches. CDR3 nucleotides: TGTGCCAGTAGTCCTATGGACAGGGGGGCTTACAATGAGCAGTTCTTC. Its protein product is CASSPMDRGAYNEQFF. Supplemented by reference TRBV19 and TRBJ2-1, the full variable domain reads DGGITQSPKYLFRKEGQNVTLSCEQNLNHDAMYWYRQDPGQGLRLIYYSQIVNDFQKGDIAEGYSVSREKKESFPLTVTSAQKNPTAFYLCASSPMDRGAYNEQFFGPGTRLTVL.

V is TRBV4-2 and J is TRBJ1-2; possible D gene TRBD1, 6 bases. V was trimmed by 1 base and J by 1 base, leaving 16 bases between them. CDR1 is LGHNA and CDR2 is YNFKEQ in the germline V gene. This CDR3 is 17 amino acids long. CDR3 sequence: CASSQASGAFVNYGYTF. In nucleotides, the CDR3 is TGTGCCAGCAGCCAAGCGTCAGGGGCTTTCGTTAACTATGGCTACACCTTC.

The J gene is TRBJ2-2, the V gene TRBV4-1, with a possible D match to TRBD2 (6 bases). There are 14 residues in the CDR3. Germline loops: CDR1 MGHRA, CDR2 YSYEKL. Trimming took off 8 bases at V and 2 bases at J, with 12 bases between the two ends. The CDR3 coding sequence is TGCGCCAGCCAGGGACTCCCCAACACCGGGGAGCTGTTTTTT. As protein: CASQGLPNTGELFF.

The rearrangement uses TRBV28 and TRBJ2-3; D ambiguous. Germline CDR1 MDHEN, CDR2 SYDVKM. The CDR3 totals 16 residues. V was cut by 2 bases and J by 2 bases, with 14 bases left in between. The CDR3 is CASSLLRVGTTDTQYF. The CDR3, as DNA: TGTGCCAGCAGTTTACTCCGGGTAGGCACCACAGATACGCAGTATTTT.

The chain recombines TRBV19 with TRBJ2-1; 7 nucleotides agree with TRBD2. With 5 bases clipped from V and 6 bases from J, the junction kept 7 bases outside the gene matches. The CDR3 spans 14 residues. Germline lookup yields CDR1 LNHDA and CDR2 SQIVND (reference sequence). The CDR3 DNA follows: TGTGCCAGTAGTGACCCGGGACTATCCAATGAGCAGTTCTTC. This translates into CASSDPGLSNEQFF.

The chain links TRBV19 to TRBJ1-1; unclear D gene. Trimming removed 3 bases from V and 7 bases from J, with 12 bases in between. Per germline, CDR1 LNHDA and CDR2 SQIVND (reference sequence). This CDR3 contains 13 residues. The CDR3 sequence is CASSMGGEGEAFF. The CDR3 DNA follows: TGTGCCAGTAGTATGGGTGGAGAGGGTGAAGCTTTCTTT. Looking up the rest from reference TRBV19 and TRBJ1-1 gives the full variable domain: DGGITQSPKYLFRKEGQNVTLSCEQNLNHDAMYWYRQDPGQGLRLIYYSQIVNDFQKGDIAEGYSVSREKKESFPLTVTSAQKNPTAFYLCASSMGGEGEAFFGQGTRLTVV.

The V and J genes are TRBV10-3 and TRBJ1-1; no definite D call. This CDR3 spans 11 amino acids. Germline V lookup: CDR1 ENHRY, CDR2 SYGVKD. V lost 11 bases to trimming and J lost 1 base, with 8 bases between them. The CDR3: CAVEGNTEAFF. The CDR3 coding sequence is TGTGCCGTCGAGGGGAACACTGAAGCTTTCTTT.

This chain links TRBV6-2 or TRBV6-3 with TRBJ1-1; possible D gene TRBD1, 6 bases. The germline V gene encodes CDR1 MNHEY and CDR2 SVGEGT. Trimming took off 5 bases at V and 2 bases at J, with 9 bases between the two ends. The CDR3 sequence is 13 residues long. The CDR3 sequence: CASSGQLNTEAFF. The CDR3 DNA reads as TGTGCCAGCAGTGGACAGCTCAACACTGAAGCTTTCTTT.

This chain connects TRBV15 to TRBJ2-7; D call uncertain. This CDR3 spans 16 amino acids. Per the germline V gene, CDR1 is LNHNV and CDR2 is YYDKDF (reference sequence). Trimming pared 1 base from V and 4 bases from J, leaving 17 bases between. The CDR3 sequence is CATSRGRVGYPYEQYF. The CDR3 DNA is TGTGCCACCAGCAGAGGACGGGTTGGGTACCCGTACGAGCAGTACTTC.

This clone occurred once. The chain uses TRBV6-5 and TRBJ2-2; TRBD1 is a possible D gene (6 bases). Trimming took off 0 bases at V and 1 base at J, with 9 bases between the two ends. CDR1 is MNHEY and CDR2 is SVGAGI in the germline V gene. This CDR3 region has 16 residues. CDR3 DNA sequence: TGTGCCAGCAGTTACTCAGGGGGAAAGAACACCGGGGAGCTGTTTTTT. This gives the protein CASSYSGGKNTGELFF.